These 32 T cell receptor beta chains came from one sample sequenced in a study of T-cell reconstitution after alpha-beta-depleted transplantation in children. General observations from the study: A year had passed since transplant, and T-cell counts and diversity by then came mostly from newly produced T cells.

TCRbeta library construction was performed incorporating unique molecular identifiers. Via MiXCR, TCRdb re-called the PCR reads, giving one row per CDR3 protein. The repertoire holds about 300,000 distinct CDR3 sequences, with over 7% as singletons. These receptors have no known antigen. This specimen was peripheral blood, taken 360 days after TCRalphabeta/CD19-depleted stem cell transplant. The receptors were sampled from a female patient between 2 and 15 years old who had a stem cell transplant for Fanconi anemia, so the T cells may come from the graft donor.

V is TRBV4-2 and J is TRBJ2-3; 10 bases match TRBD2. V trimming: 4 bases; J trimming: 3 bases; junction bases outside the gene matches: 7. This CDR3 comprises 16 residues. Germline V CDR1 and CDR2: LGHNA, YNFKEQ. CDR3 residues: CASSLGISGGTDTQYF. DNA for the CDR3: TGTGCCAGCAGCCTCGGGATTAGCGGGGGGACAGATACGCAGTATTTT.

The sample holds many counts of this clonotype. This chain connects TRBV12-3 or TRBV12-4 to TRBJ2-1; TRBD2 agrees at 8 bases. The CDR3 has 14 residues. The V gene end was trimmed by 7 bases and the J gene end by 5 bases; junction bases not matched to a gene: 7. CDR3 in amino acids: CASKTSAAHNEQFF. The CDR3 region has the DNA TGTGCCAGCAAGACTAGCGCGGCTCACAATGAGCAGTTCTTC.

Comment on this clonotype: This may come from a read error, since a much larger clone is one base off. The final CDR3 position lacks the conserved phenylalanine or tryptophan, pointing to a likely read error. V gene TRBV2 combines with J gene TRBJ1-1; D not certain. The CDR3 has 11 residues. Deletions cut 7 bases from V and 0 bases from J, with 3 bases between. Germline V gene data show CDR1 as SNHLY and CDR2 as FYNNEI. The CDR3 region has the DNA TGTGCCAGCACCATGAACACTGAAGCTTTCTCT. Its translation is CASTMNTEAFS.

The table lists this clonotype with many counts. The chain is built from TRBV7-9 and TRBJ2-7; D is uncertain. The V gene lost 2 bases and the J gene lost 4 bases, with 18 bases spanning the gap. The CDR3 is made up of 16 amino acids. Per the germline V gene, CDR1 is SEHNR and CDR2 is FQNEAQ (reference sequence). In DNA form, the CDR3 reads TGTGCCAGCAGCTTATACGCAGGAATCCAACGTTACGAGCAGTACTTC. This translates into CASSLYAGIQRYEQYF. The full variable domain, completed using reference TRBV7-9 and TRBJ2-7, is DTGVSQNPRHKITKRGQNVTFRCDPISEHNRLYWYRQTLGQGPEFLTYFQNEAQLEKSRLLSDRFSAERPKGSFSTLEIQRTEQGDSAMYLCASSLYAGIQRYEQYFGPGTRLTVT.

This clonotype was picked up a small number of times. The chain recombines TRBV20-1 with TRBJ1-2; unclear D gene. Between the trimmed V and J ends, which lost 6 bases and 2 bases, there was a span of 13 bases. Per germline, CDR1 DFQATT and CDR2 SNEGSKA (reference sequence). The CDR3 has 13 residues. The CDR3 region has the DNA TGCAGTGCCCCTCGAGACGGGAACTATGGCTACACCTTC. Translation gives CSAPRDGNYGYTF.

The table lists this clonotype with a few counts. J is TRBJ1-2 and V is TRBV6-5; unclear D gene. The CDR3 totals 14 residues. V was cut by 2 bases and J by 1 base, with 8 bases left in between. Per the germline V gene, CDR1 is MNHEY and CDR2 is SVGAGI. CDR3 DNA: TGTGCCAGCAGTTACGGAGAGGTTAACTATGGCTACACCTTC. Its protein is CASSYGEVNYGYTF.

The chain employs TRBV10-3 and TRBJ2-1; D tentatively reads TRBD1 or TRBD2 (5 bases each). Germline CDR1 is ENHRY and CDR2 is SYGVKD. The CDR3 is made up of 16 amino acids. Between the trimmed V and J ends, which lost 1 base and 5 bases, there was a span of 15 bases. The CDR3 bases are TGTGCCATCAGTGAGTGGGGGATCGGAGACAACAATGAGCAGTTCTTC. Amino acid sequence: CAISEWGIGDNNEQFF.

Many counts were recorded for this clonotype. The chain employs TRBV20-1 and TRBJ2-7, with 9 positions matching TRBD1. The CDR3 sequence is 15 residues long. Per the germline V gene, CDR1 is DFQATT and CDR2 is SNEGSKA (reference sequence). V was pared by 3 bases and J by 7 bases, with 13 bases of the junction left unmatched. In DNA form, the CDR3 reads TGCAGTGCTAGTTCAAACAGGGGGCACATCTTTGAGCAGTACTTC. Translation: CSASSNRGHIFEQYF.

CDR3 in amino acids: CSARGSDSPPYEQYF. The CDR3 bases are TGCAGTGCTAGAGGGTCGGACAGCCCGCCCTACGAGCAGTACTTC. The chain is built from TRBV20-1 and TRBJ2-7; D is perhaps TRBD1 (6 bases). This CDR3 region has 15 residues. The germline V and J ends were trimmed by 1 base and 2 bases, with 15 bases remaining between them. Per germline, CDR1 DFQATT and CDR2 SNEGSKA (reference sequence).

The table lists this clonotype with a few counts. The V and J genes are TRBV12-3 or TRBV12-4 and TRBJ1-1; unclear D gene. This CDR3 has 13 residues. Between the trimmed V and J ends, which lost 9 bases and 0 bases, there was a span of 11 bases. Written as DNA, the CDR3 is TGTGCCAGTTCACCCGTCATGAACACTGAAGCTTTCTTT. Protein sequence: CASSPVMNTEAFF.

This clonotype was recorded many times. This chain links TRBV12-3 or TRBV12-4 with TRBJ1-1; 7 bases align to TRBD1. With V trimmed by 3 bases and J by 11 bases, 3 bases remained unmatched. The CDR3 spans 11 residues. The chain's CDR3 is CASSLRGGAFF. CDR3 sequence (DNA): TGTGCCAGCAGTTTGAGAGGGGGCGCTTTCTTT.

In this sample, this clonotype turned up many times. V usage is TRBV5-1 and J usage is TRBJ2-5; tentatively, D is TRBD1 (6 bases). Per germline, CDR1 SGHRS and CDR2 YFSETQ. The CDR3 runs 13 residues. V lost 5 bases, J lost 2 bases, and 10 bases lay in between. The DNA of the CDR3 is TGCGCCAGCAGGGGACAAAGACAAGAGACCCAGTACTTC. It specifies CASRGQRQETQYF.

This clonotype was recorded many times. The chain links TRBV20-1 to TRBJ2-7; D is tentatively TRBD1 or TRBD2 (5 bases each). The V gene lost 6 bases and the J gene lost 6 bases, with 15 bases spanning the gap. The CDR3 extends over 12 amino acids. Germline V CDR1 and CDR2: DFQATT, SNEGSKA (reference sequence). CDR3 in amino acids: CSAIQDLSEQYV. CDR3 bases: TGCAGTGCCATACAGGACTTATCCGAGCAGTACGTC.

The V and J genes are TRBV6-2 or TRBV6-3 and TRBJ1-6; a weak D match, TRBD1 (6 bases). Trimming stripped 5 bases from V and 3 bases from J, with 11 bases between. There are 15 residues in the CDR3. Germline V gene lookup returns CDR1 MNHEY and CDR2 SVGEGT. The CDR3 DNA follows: TGTGCCAGCAGTCGACAGGCCAGCTATAATTCACCCCTCCACTTT. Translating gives CASSRQASYNSPLHF.

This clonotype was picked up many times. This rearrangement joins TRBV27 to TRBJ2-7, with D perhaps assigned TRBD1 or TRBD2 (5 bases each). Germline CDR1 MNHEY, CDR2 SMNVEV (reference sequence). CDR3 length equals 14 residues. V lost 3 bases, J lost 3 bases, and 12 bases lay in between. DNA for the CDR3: TGTGCCAGCAGTTTCAATGGGGACGTCTACGAGCAGTACTTC. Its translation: CASSFNGDVYEQYF.

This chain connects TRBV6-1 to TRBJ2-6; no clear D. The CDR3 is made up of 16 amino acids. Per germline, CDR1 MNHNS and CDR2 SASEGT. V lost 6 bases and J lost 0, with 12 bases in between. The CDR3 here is CASSLAGFSGANVLTF. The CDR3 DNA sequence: TGTGCCAGCAGCCTTGCAGGATTCTCTGGGGCCAACGTCCTGACTTTC.

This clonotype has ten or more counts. The CDR3 nucleotides are TGTGCCAGCAGTTACTCGAGGGTTGGAGAGACCCAGTACTTC. Its protein is CASSYSRVGETQYF. The V and J genes are TRBV6-5 and TRBJ2-5; tentative D call: TRBD2 (5 bases). Germline CDR1 reads MNHEY; CDR2 reads SVGAGI. V was clipped by 0 bases and J by 4 bases, with 9 bases between them. This CDR3 is built from 14 residues.

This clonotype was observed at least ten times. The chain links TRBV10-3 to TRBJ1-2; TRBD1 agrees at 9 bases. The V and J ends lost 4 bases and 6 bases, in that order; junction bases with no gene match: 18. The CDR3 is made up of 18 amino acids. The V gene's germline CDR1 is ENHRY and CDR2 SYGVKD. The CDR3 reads CAISGHTNSGTGKDGYTF. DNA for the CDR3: TGTGCCATCAGTGGACACACTAATTCCGGGACAGGGAAGGATGGCTACACCTTC.

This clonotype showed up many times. The DNA for the CDR3 is TGCAGTGCTAGAGATCTCAGGGGATCCTATGGCTACACCTTC. This codes for CSARDLRGSYGYTF. V gene TRBV20-1 combines with J gene TRBJ1-2, with a possible D match to TRBD1 (6 bases). The CDR3 runs 14 residues. Trimming took off 0 bases at V and 4 bases at J, with 12 bases between the two ends. The V gene's germline CDR1 is DFQATT and CDR2 SNEGSKA (reference sequence).

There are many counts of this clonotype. The CDR3 nucleotides are TGTGCCATCAGTGGGGGCTACTACAATGAGCAGTTCTTC. It yields the protein CAISGGYYNEQFF. The rearrangement uses TRBV10-3 and TRBJ2-1; D is possibly TRBD1 (5 bases). CDR1 and CDR2 (germline): ENHRY, SYGVKD. V gave up 4 bases and J gave up 3 bases, with 7 bases separating them. The CDR3 has 13 residues.

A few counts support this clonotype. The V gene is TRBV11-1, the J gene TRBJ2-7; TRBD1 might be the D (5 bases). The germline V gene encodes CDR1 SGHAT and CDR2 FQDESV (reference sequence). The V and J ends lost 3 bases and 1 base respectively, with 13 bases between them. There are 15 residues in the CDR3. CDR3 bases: TGTGCCAGCAGCTTGGGTTGGCAGGGTTCCTACGAGCAGTACTTC. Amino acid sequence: CASSLGWQGSYEQYF.

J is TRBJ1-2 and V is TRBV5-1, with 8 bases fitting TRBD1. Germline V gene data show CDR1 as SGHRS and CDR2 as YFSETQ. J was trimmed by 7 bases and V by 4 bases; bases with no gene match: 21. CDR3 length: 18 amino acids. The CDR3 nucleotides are TGCGCCAGCAGCAGAGTCACGCTCCCAGGGGGCCAAACTCCTGGCTACACCTTC. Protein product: CASSRVTLPGGQTPGYTF.

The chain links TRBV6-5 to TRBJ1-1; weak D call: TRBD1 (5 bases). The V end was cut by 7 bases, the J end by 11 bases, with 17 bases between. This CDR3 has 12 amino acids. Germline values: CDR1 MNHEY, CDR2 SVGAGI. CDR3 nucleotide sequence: TGTGCCAGCAAAAGCACCCGTGGGGGGGCTTTCTTT. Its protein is CASKSTRGGAFF.

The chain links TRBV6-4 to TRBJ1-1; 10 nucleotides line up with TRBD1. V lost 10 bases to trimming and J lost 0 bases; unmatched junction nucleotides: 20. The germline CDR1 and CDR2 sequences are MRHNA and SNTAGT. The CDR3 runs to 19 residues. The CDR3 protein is CATENRDRGLTDLNTEAFF. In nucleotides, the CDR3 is TGTGCCACCGAAAACCGGGACAGGGGCCTCACCGACTTGAACACTGAAGCTTTCTTT.

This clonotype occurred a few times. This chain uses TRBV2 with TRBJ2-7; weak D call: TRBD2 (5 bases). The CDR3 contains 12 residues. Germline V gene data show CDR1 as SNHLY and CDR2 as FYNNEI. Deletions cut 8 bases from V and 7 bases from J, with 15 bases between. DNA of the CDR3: TGTGCCAGCTTTCGGGAAACGGGGGAGCAGTACTTC. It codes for CASFRETGEQYF.

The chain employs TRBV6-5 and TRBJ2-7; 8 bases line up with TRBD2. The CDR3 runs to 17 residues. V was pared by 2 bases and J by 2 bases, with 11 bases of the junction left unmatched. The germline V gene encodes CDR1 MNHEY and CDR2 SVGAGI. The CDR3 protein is CASSYRDRTSFPYEQYF. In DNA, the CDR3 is TGTGCCAGCAGTTACCGAGATCGGACTAGCTTCCCCTACGAGCAGTACTTC.

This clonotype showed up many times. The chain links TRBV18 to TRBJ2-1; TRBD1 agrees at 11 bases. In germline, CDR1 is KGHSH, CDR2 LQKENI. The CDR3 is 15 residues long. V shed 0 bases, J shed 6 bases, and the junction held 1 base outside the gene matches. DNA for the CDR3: TGTGCCAGCTCACCACCGGACAGGGGGCCCAATGAGCAGTTCTTC. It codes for CASSPPDRGPNEQFF.

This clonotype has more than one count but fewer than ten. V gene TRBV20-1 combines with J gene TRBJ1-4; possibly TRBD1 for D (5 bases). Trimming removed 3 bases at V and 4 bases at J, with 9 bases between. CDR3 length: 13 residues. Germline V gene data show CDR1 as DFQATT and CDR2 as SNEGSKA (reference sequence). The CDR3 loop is CSARARVNEKLFF. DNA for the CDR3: TGCAGTGCTAGGGCCAGGGTTAATGAAAAACTGTTTTTT.

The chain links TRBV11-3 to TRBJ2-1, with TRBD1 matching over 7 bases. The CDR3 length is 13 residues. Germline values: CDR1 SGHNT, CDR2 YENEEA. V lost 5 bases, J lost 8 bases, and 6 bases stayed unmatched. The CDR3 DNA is TGTGCCAGCAGCCAACAGGGGTACGATGAGCAGTTCTTC. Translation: CASSQQGYDEQFF.

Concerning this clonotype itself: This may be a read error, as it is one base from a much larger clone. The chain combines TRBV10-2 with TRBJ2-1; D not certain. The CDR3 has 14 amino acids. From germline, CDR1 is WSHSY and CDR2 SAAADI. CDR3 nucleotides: TGCGCCAGCGCTGGCCAGTACGGTGACGATGAGCGGTTCTTC. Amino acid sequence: CASAGQYGDDERFF.

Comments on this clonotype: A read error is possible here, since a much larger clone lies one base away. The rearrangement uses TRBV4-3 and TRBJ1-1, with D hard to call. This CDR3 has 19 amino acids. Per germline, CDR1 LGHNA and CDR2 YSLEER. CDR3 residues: CARSQAPMAPTIMNTEAFF. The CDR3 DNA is TGCGCCAGAAGCCAAGCTCCCATGGCACCGACTATAATGAACACTGAAGCTTTCTTT.

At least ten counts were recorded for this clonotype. The CDR3 region has the DNA TGCAGTGTCGATACTAGCGGGGGTGACCACAATGAGCAGTTCTTC. Its protein product is CSVDTSGGDHNEQFF. The genes are TRBV20-1 and TRBJ2-1; TRBD2 agrees at 11 bases. V dropped 7 bases and J dropped 5; count of bases not matched to a gene: 10. Germline values: CDR1 DFQATT, CDR2 SNEGSKA (reference sequence). This CDR3 contains 15 residues.